This T cell receptor (beta chain) was sequenced during a study of blood T cells in healthy people across ages. The table lists this clonotype with a few counts. Next came a second PCR, run for about 7 to 12 cycles, which used a sample-barcoded 5' primer along with a J-beta primer mix. TCRdb independently ran MiXCR on the 5' RACE reads; one entry per CDR3 protein. The table shows around 1,700,000 distinct CDR3 sequences, with about 28% occurring only once. Trimming removed 3 bases from V and 6 bases from J, with 4 bases in between. Germline V gives CDR1 LGHDT, CDR2 YNNKEL (reference sequence). The CDR3 loop spans 11 amino acids.

The chain joins TRBV3-1 to TRBJ2-3; D uncertain. The sequenced material came from blood. This clonotype originated in a woman in her twenties or thirties in good health. CDR3 in amino acids: CASSHRDTQYF. CDR3 nucleotides: TGTGCCAGCAGCCACCGGGATACGCAGTATTTT.